The following is a TCR beta chain sequence with its context. Its antigen remains unidentified. This sample was included in a study of cytomegalovirus exposure and HLA in healthy donors. Looking at the study overall: Within the Caucasian-associated ancestry cluster were more than 75% of the roughly 400 genotyped donors.

The PCR ran on 60 Vbeta and 13 Jbeta primers. Sequencing used immunoSEQ multiplex PCR; TCRdb keeps in-frame clones, though not all of them. Recorded for this sample: 110,000 to 150,000 clones. V dropped 1 base and J dropped 3; count of bases not matched to a gene: 15. CDR1 LGHNA and CDR2 YSLEER come from the germline V gene. This CDR3 contains 18 residues. Study-wide findings and caveats: In a later analysis, across HLA loci, associated TCR counts were highest for DRB1, lowest for HLA-C. Later analysis associated a missense DCLRE1C variant with TCR beta V- and J-gene trimming.

The genes are TRBV4-3 and TRBJ2-7; 7 bases are shared with TRBD2. What was sequenced was PBMCs. The sequence was obtained from a woman between 18 and 29 years old in good health and CMV-seronegative. The CDR3 DNA reads TGCGCCAGCAGCCAAGCTAGCGGAGACTCCTTCGAGGGCTACGAGCAGTACGTC. Amino acid sequence: CASSQASGDSFEGYEQYV.